These T cell receptor beta chains were read from a single sample in a study of blood T cell repertoires in COVID-19. Profiling relied on immunoSEQ multiplex PCR, and the TCRdb table lists in-frame clones only, not all of them. The sample includes about 310,000 clones, approximately 91% of them seen just once. Source material: PBMCs or T cells enriched from blood (not recorded which). Receptors were obtained from a woman aged 40 to 50 who had recovered from COVID-19. Both conserved end residues are part of each CDR3. D genes are given only for firm matches. Clone size is stated in some rows and not others, as once, few, many or a class when expanded.

J gene	D gene	clone size	V gene	CDR3 DNA	CDR3 protein
TRBJ1-1	.	.	TRBV29-1	TGCAGCGTTGGTGAGGGGGACACTGAAGCTTTCTTT	CSVGEGDTEAFF
TRBJ2-7	TRBD1	.	TRBV3-1/TRBV3-2	TGTGCCAGCAGCCAAGAGAAGTGTCAGGGGGAAGGCTACGAGCAGTACTTC	CASSQEKCQGEGYEQYF
TRBJ1-2	.	.	TRBV19	TGTGCCAGTAGTATAGGCCGGCACTCCAGGGACTATGGCTACACCTTC	CASSIGRHSRDYGYTF
TRBJ2-6	TRBD1	once	TRBV14	TGTGCCAGCAGCCAGTTGCGCCCGGGACAGGTGACCTCTGGGGCCAACGTCCTGACTTTC	CASSQLRPGQVTSGANVLTF
TRBJ1-1	.	.	TRBV28	TGTGCCAGCACCGGTGGGGGCGCTGAAACTGAAGCTTTCTTT	CASTGGGAETEAFF
TRBJ1-1	.	.	TRBV18	TGTGCCAGCTCACCCAGGGACAAATATGAAGCTTTCTTT	CASSPRDKYEAFF
TRBJ1-4	.	.	TRBV3-1/TRBV3-2	TGTGCCAGCAGCCAACCCAACCAGGGGGAAAAACTGTTTTTT	CASSQPNQGEKLFF
TRBJ2-2	TRBD1	.	TRBV7-9	TGTGCCAGCAGCCCGGACAGGACCATTGGGGACACCGGGGAGCTGTTTTTT	CASSPDRTIGDTGELFF
TRBJ2-1	.	.	TRBV7-2	TGTGCCAGCAGTCCCCCCTACTACAATGAGCAGTTCTTC	CASSPPYYNEQFF
TRBJ1-6	.	.	TRBV11-2	TGTGCCAGCAGCTTAATGGGGGGTTCACCCCTCCACTTT	CASSLMGGSPLHF
TRBJ1-5	.	.	TRBV7-2	TGTGCCAGCAGCCCAGGGTGGGGGCAGGACAATCAGCCCCAGCATTTT	CASSPGWGQDNQPQHF
TRBJ1-5	TRBD1	.	TRBV28	TGTGCCAGCAATTTCCGGGACAGGGCTTATAGCAATCAGCCCCAGCATTTT	CASNFRDRAYSNQPQHF
TRBJ2-7	.	.	TRBV21-1	TGTGCCAGCAGCAAAGGGAGCGGGCCTTACGAGCAGTACTTC	CASSKGSGPYEQYF
TRBJ2-3	TRBD2	.	TRBV30	TGTGCCTGGGCAGAGCGGGAGGGCCCAGATACGCAGTATTTT	CAWAEREGPDTQYF
TRBJ2-7	.	.	TRBV5-4	TGTGCCAGCAGCTTGGACAGGAGACCCTACGAGCAGTACTTC	CASSLDRRPYEQYF
TRBJ2-5	.	.	TRBV6-4	TGTGCCAGCAGGGAGATAAGCGCTCAAGAGACCCAGTACTTC	CASREISAQETQYF
TRBJ2-1	.	.	TRBV7-3	TGTGCCAGCAGCGGGGGGAGCGATGAGCAGTTCTTC	CASSGGSDEQFF
TRBJ2-1	TRBD2	.	TRBV3-1/TRBV3-2	TGTGCCAGCAGCCATGGACTAGCGGGGGGTTCCTACAATGAGCAGTTCTTC	CASSHGLAGGSYNEQFF
TRBJ1-1	TRBD1	.	TRBV19	TGTGCCAGTAGTATAGTTCGGACAGGGACTCGCAACACTGAAGCTTTCTTT	CASSIVRTGTRNTEAFF
TRBJ2-7	TRBD2	.	TRBV28	TGTGCCAGCAGTTCTCCCCCTAGCGGGGGTTACGAGCAGTACTTC	CASSSPPSGGYEQYF
TRBJ2-2	.	.	TRBV30	TGTGCCTGGAGAAGGGGATTGAACACCGGGGAGCTGTTTTTT	CAWRRGLNTGELFF
TRBJ1-6	TRBD1	.	TRBV7-6	TGTGCCAGCAGCCGACAGGGGGGGTCCTATAATTCACCCCTCCACTTT	CASSRQGGSYNSPLHF
TRBJ1-2	TRBD1	.	TRBV5-4	TGTGCCAGCAGGTCGGAGGGGGCACCAAACTATGGCTACACCTTC	CASRSEGAPNYGYTF
TRBJ2-2	.	.	TRBV5-1	TGCGCCAGCAGCTCACAGACAGGAGAAAACACCGGGGAGCTGTTTTTT	CASSSQTGENTGELFF
TRBJ1-3	.	.	TRBV7-8	TGTGCCAGCAGCTTAGATCAGGGAGGCGGAAACACCATATATTTT	CASSLDQGGGNTIYF
TRBJ2-7	TRBD2	.	TRBV28	TGTGCCAGCAGTTTAGTGGGGATAGCGGGAGTCGAGCAGTACTTC	CASSLVGIAGVEQYF
TRBJ2-7	TRBD1	.	TRBV6-5	TGTGCCAGCAGTTATCGGGGGACAGGGAGACAATACGAGCAGTACTTC	CASSYRGTGRQYEQYF
TRBJ2-1	TRBD1	.	TRBV27	TGTGCCAGCAGTTTATCCGGGACAGGGGGAAGGTATGAGCAGTTCTTC	CASSLSGTGGRYEQFF
TRBJ1-1	.	.	TRBV19	TGTGCCAGTAGCAACCAGGGCCGGAACACTGAAGCTTTCTTT	CASSNQGRNTEAFF
TRBJ2-7	TRBD1	.	TRBV12-5	TGTGCTAGTGGTTTGGAACAGGGGGCCTACGAGCAGTACTTC	CASGLEQGAYEQYF
TRBJ2-3	TRBD1	.	TRBV5-1	TGCGCCAGCAGCTTGGAGCCAGGGGGCACGGCCGCAGATACGCAGTATTTT	CASSLEPGGTAADTQYF
TRBJ2-7	.	.	TRBV20-1	TGCAGTGCTGGTGTCCTGCGCCACCTTATCGACGAGCAGTACTTC	CSAGVLRHLIDEQYF
TRBJ1-4	TRBD1	.	TRBV27	TGTGCCAGCAGCATTACAGGGGGCGCGGTTGAAAAACTGTTTTTT	CASSITGGAVEKLFF
TRBJ1-4	TRBD1	.	TRBV19	TGTGCCAGTAGTCCACCCCGGACAGGCTATGAAAAACTGTTTTTT	CASSPPRTGYEKLFF
TRBJ1-6	TRBD1	.	TRBV19	TGTGCCAGTAGTATCACAGGGGGTAACTCACCCCTCCACTTT	CASSITGGNSPLHF
TRBJ1-1	.	.	TRBV21-1	TGTGCCAGCAGCATGGGAAACAGGGAAACTGAAGCTTTCTTT	CASSMGNRETEAFF
TRBJ2-3	TRBD2	.	TRBV6-2/TRBV6-3	TGTGCCAGCAGTTACTCGGCGGGGGAGACCACAGATACGCAGTATTTT	CASSYSAGETTDTQYF
TRBJ2-7	.	.	TRBV6-2/TRBV6-3	TGTGCCAGCAGTTACCCGCGGGGCGTTGGTTACGAGCAGTACTTC	CASSYPRGVGYEQYF
TRBJ2-1	TRBD2	.	TRBV10-3	TGTGCCATCAGCTATAGCGGGAGCTCCTACAATGAGCAGTTCTTC	CAISYSGSSYNEQFF
TRBJ2-6	TRBD1	.	TRBV3-1/TRBV3-2	TGTGCCAGCAGCCACAGGGGGCTCTACTCCGGGGCCAACGTCCTGACTTTC	CASSHRGLYSGANVLTF
TRBJ2-3	.	.	TRBV11-3	TGTGCCAGCAGCCCCCGGGAGTCTCCAGATACGCAGTATTTT	CASSPRESPDTQYF
TRBJ1-1	.	.	TRBV4-1	TGCGCCAGCAGCCAGAATACAGGGAACACTGAAGCTTTCTTT	CASSQNTGNTEAFF
TRBJ1-4	TRBD1	.	TRBV6-2/TRBV6-3	TGTGCCAGCAGTTACTCGATCGGGACAGGGGCCGAAAAACTGTTTTTT	CASSYSIGTGAEKLFF
TRBJ1-3	.	.	TRBV30	TGTGCCTGGGAGACAGGCTCTGGAAACACCATATATTTT	CAWETGSGNTIYF
TRBJ1-1	TRBD1	.	TRBV19	TGTGCCAGTAGCATCCTCAGACAGGGAGGTACTGAAGCTTTCTTT	CASSILRQGGTEAFF
TRBJ1-2	TRBD1	.	TRBV11-2	TGTGCCAGCAGCTTACCGACAGGGATAACAGGCGGCTACACCTTC	CASSLPTGITGGYTF
TRBJ1-3	.	.	TRBV30	TGTGCCTGGGCGGGCGGGAGGTCTGGAAACACCATATATTTT	CAWAGGRSGNTIYF
TRBJ2-7	.	many	TRBV24-1	TGTGCCACCAGCAACCTCGGGACTGACACCTACGAGCAGTACTTC	CATSNLGTDTYEQYF
TRBJ2-7	TRBD1	once	TRBV7-2	TGTGCCAGCAGCTTAGCCGGGACAGGCCTCTACGAGCAGTACTTC	CASSLAGTGLYEQYF
TRBJ2-2	.	.	TRBV24-1	TGTGCCACCATGTCCGTGGGACACGAGAACACCGGGGAGCTGTTTTTT	CATMSVGHENTGELFF
TRBJ1-2	.	.	TRBV7-9	TGTGCCAGCAGCCCTGGACAGAACTATGGCTACACCTTC	CASSPGQNYGYTF
TRBJ2-3	.	.	TRBV7-6	TGTGCCAGCAGGCGAGACCCTCAGGGCACAGATACGCAGTATTTT	CASRRDPQGTDTQYF
TRBJ2-1	TRBD1	.	TRBV2	TGTGCCAGCATAGGGGGCGGCAGCTCCTACAATGAGCAGTTCTTC	CASIGGGSSYNEQFF
TRBJ2-1	TRBD2	.	TRBV12-3/TRBV12-4	TGTGCCAGCAGCTCTGGACTAGCGTACCAGTTCTTC	CASSSGLAYQFF